What follows is one TCR beta chain and its context. Its antigen is still unknown. From germline, CDR1 is SGHAT and CDR2 FQNNGV. The germline V and J ends were trimmed by 0 bases and 9 bases, with 9 bases remaining between them. CDR3 length: 13 amino acids. The data stem from a study of CD8 T cells in Susac syndrome. TCR beta was sequenced from blood CD8+ and CD4+ T cells. As controls, healthy donors matched for age and sex were used. Regarding the study as a whole: The number of individuals included in the study's TCR sequencing and HLA analysis was acknowledged as relatively small.

Roughly 0.45 to 1 ug RNA was reverse transcribed with random hexamers. Amplification of TCR beta CDR3 used immunoSEQ multiplex PCR across 54 Vbeta and 13 Jbeta. TCRdb reprocessed the immunoSEQ multiplex PCR reads via MiXCR and lists one record per CDR3 protein. This table has under 200,000 distinct CDR3 sequences, about 92% appearing once. The sequence was obtained from a human donor in good health. This rearrangement joins TRBV11-2 to TRBJ2-1, with unresolved D. Sequencing used CD4+ T cells from PBMCs. The CDR3 loop reads CASSLDRHSEQFF. The CDR3 nucleotides read TGTGCCAGCAGCTTAGATCGGCACAGTGAGCAGTTCTTC.